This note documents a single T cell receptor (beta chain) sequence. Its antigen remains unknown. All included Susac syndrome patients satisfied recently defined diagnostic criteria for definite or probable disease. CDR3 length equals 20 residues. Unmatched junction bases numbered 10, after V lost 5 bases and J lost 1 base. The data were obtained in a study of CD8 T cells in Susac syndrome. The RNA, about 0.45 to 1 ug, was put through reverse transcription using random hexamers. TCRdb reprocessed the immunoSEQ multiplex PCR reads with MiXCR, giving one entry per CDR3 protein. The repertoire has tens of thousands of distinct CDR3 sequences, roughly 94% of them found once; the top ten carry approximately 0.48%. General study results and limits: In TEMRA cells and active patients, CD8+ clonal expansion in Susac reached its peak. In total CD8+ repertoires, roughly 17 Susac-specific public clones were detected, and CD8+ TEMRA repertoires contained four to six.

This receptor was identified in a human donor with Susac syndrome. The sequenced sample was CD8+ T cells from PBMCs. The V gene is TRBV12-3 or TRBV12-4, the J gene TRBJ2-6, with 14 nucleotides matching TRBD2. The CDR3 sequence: CASSPGTSGSSESGANVLTF. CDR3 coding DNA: TGTGCCAGCAGTCCCGGGACTAGCGGGAGCTCAGAATCTGGGGCCAACGTCCTGACTTTC.